One and the same sample provided the 8 T cell receptor beta chains below, sequenced in a study of blood T cell repertoires in COVID-19. Clones were sequenced by immunoSEQ multiplex PCR, and TCRdb holds only the in-frame ones, with some missing. Of about 250,000 clones in the sample, approximately 85% were seen once. Sequencing was done on a sample of PBMCs or T cells enriched from blood (not recorded which). Source of these receptors: a woman in her fifties or sixties who had been exposed to COVID-19.

J is TRBJ1-1 and V is TRBV5-1; D is undetermined. The V gene lost 2 bases and the J gene lost 7 bases, with 15 bases spanning the gap. This CDR3 is built from 14 residues. Germline V lookup: CDR1 SGHRS, CDR2 YFSETQ. The CDR3 loop reads CASSLVRNEGEAFF. CDR3 in DNA: TGCGCCAGCAGCTTAGTCAGGAACGAAGGTGAAGCTTTCTTT.

The chain links TRBV11-2 to TRBJ1-4; D unclear. Trimming pared 4 bases from V and 6 bases from J, leaving 12 bases between. The CDR3 covers 14 residues. The germline V gene encodes CDR1 SGHAT and CDR2 FQNNGV. The DNA of the CDR3 is TGTGCCAGCAGCTCGGACGGACTCTATGAAAAACTGTTTTTT. Translating it yields CASSSDGLYEKLFF.

The V call is TRBV18, the J call TRBJ1-1, with 7 nucleotides matching TRBD1. V was clipped by 6 bases and J by 0 bases; unmatched bases: 16. The CDR3 extends over 18 amino acids. CDR1 and CDR2 from the germline V gene are KGHSH and LQKENI. Here the CDR3 reads CASSVTTLATGMNTEAFF. DNA for the CDR3: TGTGCCAGCTCTGTAACCACCTTGGCGACAGGGATGAACACTGAAGCTTTCTTT.

The rearrangement uses TRBV2 and TRBJ1-4, with 8 bases matching TRBD1. Trimming cost V 8 bases and J 3 bases; bases outside gene matches: 5. CDR1 and CDR2 (germline): SNHLY, FYNNEI. The length of the CDR3 is 14 residues. The CDR3 nucleotides read TGTGCCAGCCATGCAGGGGGCTCTAATGAAAAACTGTTTTTT. Its protein is CASHAGGSNEKLFF.

This rearrangement joins TRBV19 to TRBJ2-1; D is undetermined. The CDR3 has 14 amino acids. Germline CDR1 reads LNHDA; CDR2 reads SQIVND (reference sequence). The germline V and J ends were trimmed by 1 base and 0 bases, with 4 bases remaining between them. This CDR3 reads CASSIGHSYNEQFF. The CDR3 DNA reads TGTGCCAGTAGTATAGGACACTCCTACAATGAGCAGTTCTTC. The whole variable domain, remainder taken from reference TRBV19 and TRBJ2-1, is DGGITQSPKYLFRKEGQNVTLSCEQNLNHDAMYWYRQDPGQGLRLIYYSQIVNDFQKGDIAEGYSVSREKKESFPLTVTSAQKNPTAFYLCASSIGHSYNEQFFGPGTRLTVL.

This chain connects TRBV7-2 to TRBJ1-1; no firm D call. V dropped 5 bases and J dropped 2 bases, with 15 bases sitting between them. CDR3 length equals 15 residues. Germline lookup yields CDR1 SGHTA and CDR2 FQGNSA. The CDR3 region is CASSGQIPFNTEAFF. CDR3 DNA sequence: TGTGCCAGCAGCGGGCAGATCCCTTTCAACACTGAAGCTTTCTTT.

This clone was counted once. CDR3 amino acids: CASSPPGQGSYEQYF. Written as DNA, the CDR3 is TGTGCCAGCAGCCCTCCGGGACAGGGGTCCTACGAGCAGTACTTC. The chain couples TRBV7-6 to TRBJ2-7, with 10 bases aligning to TRBD1. Germline values: CDR1 SGHVS, CDR2 FNYEAQ. This CDR3 contains 15 residues. V was clipped by 5 bases and J by 1 base; unmatched bases: 5.

The gene calls are TRBV5-1 and TRBJ1-2; TRBD1 matches at 8 bases. Germline-derived CDR1 and CDR2 are SGHRS and YFSETQ. Trimming cost V 4 bases and J 4 bases; bases outside gene matches: 18. The CDR3 is 18 residues long. The CDR3 sequence: CASSLAGQGEILSYGYTF. DNA for the CDR3: TGCGCCAGCAGCCTGGCCGGACAGGGAGAGATCCTTAGCTATGGCTACACCTTC. Using reference TRBV5-1 and TRBJ1-2 for the parts outside the CDR3, the full variable domain is KAGVTQTPRYLIKTRGQQVTLSCSPISGHRSVSWYQQTPGQGLQFLFEYFSETQRNKGNFPGRFSGRQFSNSRSEMNVSTLELGDSALYLCASSLAGQGEILSYGYTFGSGTRLTVV.